The clone carrying this T cell receptor beta chain was observed once. This CDR3 comprises 15 residues. V gave up 3 bases and J gave up 5 bases; unmatched junction bases: 4. Per germline, CDR1 LNHDA and CDR2 SQIVND (reference sequence). TCRdb keeps only in-frame clones here, not all; method: immunoSEQ multiplex PCR. This repertoire shows some 60,000 clones, more than 60% found once; its top ten account for over 4%. The record originates from a study of pediatric ulcerative colitis. At the level of the study: Ulcerative colitis patients had pancolitis or left-sided colitis, with confirming histology.

The origin of this receptor is a boy between 10 and 17 years old with moderate ulcerative colitis. The chain links TRBV19 to TRBJ1-6; 7 bases are shared with TRBD1. Sequencing used blood. CDR3: CASSIGDSNNSPLHF. The CDR3 DNA follows: TGTGCCAGTAGTATCGGGGACAGCAATAATTCACCCCTCCACTTT.